These 19 T cell receptor beta chains came from one sample sequenced in a study of cytomegalovirus exposure and HLA in healthy donors. Both 60 Vbeta primers and 13 Jbeta primers went into the PCR. Assay: immunoSEQ multiplex PCR; the TCRdb copy retains only in-frame clones and omits some. The sample has some 150,000 clones; approximately 80% are singletons. Material for sequencing was PBMCs. The source of these receptors is a male donor in good health and CMV-seronegative.

The chain is built from TRBV2 and TRBJ2-5; TRBD2 matches 8 bases. V gave up 8 bases and J gave up 1 base; unmatched junction bases: 6. Germline values: CDR1 SNHLY, CDR2 FYNNEI. This CDR3 comprises 14 residues. The CDR3 loop is CASGSSGRQETQYF. In nucleotides, the CDR3 is TGTGCCAGCGGTTCTAGCGGGCGCCAAGAGACCCAGTACTTC. Full variable domain (missing parts from reference TRBV2 and TRBJ2-5): EPEVTQTPSHQVTQMGQEVILRCVPISNHLYFYWYRQILGQKVEFLVSFYNNEISEKSEIFDDQFSVERPDGSNFTLKIRSTKLEDSAMYFCASGSSGRQETQYFGPGTRLLVL.

This clone was counted between two and nine times. The rearrangement links TRBV2 to TRBJ1-6, with TRBD1 as a possible D gene (6 bases). V lost 8 bases and J 8 bases, leaving 19 bases between the germline ends. The CDR3 length is 15 residues. Germline values: CDR1 SNHLY, CDR2 FYNNEI. Here the CDR3 DNA reads TGTGCCAGCGCCAGCAGGGGAGTTCGGGATTCACCCCTCCACTTT. Amino acids: CASASRGVRDSPLHF.

This clone has more than one count but fewer than ten. This sequence joins TRBV29-1 and TRBJ2-5, with no clear D. From germline, CDR1 is SQVTM and CDR2 ANQGSEA. CDR3 length: 12 residues. V was shortened by 5 bases and J by 5 bases, with 12 bases between the two germline ends. Here the CDR3 DNA reads TGCAGCGTTCCTACAGATGCGGAGACCCAGTACTTC. Its translation: CSVPTDAETQYF.

The chain couples TRBV7-7 to TRBJ1-1, with 7 bases lining up with TRBD1. CDR1 and CDR2 (germline): SSHAT, FNYEAQ (reference sequence). Trimming cost V 1 base and J 5 bases; bases outside gene matches: 1. The CDR3 totals 13 residues. CDR3 coding DNA: TGTGCCAGCAGCTTAGGACAGGGAACTGAAGCTTTCTTT. It translates to CASSLGQGTEAFF.

The chain has TRBV5-6 and TRBJ2-5; 9 bases align to TRBD2. The CDR3 totals 14 residues. J lost 5 bases, V lost 8 bases, and 10 bases had no gene match. Germline CDR1 is SGHDT and CDR2 is YYEEEE. The CDR3 reads CASGAGGGRETQYF. In DNA, the CDR3 is TGTGCCAGTGGGGCGGGGGGGGGCCGCGAGACCCAGTACTTC.

The V and J genes are TRBV4-1 and TRBJ2-1, with a tentative D call TRBD1 (6 bases). Between the trimmed V and J ends, which lost 6 bases and 5 bases, there was a span of 20 bases. The CDR3 spans 16 residues. From germline, CDR1 is MGHRA and CDR2 YSYEKL. For the CDR3, the DNA is TGCGCCAGCAGGATTTCACAGACAGGTGGGGACAATGAGCAGTTCTTC. Translating it yields CASRISQTGGDNEQFF.

This chain links TRBV7-2 with TRBJ2-7, with D perhaps TRBD1 (5 bases). The CDR3 length is 12 residues. V lost 2 bases, J lost 5 bases, and 7 bases lay in between. Germline-derived CDR1 and CDR2 are SGHTA and FQGNSA. The CDR3 loop reads CASSLFRDEQYF. The CDR3 DNA follows: TGTGCCAGCAGCTTATTCAGGGACGAGCAGTACTTC.

V and J are TRBV4-3 and TRBJ1-6; 7 bases match TRBD1. V trimming: 5 bases; J trimming: 10 bases; junction bases outside the gene matches: 5. CDR3 length equals 13 residues. CDR1 and CDR2 from the germline V gene are LGHNA and YSLEER. This chain's CDR3 is CASSDQGGSPLHF. The CDR3 region has the DNA TGCGCCAGCAGCGATCAGGGGGGCTCACCCCTCCACTTT.

V and J are TRBV10-2 and TRBJ2-1, with 10 bases identical to TRBD2. V trimming: 8 bases; J trimming: 8 bases; junction bases outside the gene matches: 6. The CDR3 has 13 amino acids. Germline V gives CDR1 WSHSY, CDR2 SAAADI. DNA of the CDR3: TGCGCCAGCGGCGTAGCGGGGGGCCATGAGCAGTTCTTC. It encodes CASGVAGGHEQFF.

The gene calls are TRBV27 and TRBJ1-6; the match to TRBD1 covers 8 bases. Germline V lookup: CDR1 MNHEY, CDR2 SMNVEV (reference sequence). The CDR3 spans 15 residues. V shed 5 bases, J shed 6 bases, and the junction held 6 bases outside the gene matches. The CDR3 DNA follows: TGTGCCAGCAGTCCACAGGGGGAATTTAATTCACCCCTCCACTTT. Protein product: CASSPQGEFNSPLHF.

The V call is TRBV19, the J call TRBJ1-2; possible D gene TRBD1, 6 bases. V was cut by 11 bases and J by 0 bases, with 13 bases left in between. This CDR3 comprises 13 residues. Germline CDR1 is LNHDA and CDR2 is SQIVND (reference sequence). CDR3 coding DNA: TGTGCCTCCCAGGACAGTTCTAACTATGGCTACACCTTC. The encoded protein is CASQDSSNYGYTF.

V gene TRBV6-5 combines with J gene TRBJ1-5; D is unclear. This CDR3 spans 13 amino acids. Germline loops: CDR1 MNHEY, CDR2 SVGAGI. V was clipped by 6 bases and J by 2 bases, with 8 bases between them. CDR3 in amino acids: CASRSSGNQPQHF. The CDR3 DNA reads as TGTGCCAGCAGATCCTCGGGCAATCAGCCCCAGCATTTT.

The genes are TRBV7-2 and TRBJ2-1, with 8 bases that match TRBD2. The CDR3 extends over 17 amino acids. In germline, CDR1 is SGHTA, CDR2 FQGNSA. J gave up 9 bases and V 5 bases, and 18 bases lay outside the gene matches. CDR3 protein: CASSPGAERGFSGEQFF. The CDR3 region has the DNA TGTGCCAGCAGCCCAGGGGCGGAGCGGGGGTTTAGCGGTGAGCAGTTCTTC.

This rearrangement joins TRBV4-2 to TRBJ1-2; D perhaps matches TRBD1 (5 bases). The CDR3 has 16 amino acids. Germline V CDR1 and CDR2: LGHNA, YNFKEQ. V lost 4 bases and J lost 4, with 19 bases in between. The CDR3 is CASSPRPLGGAYGYTF. In DNA, the CDR3 is TGTGCCAGCAGCCCGCGACCCCTCGGAGGGGCCTATGGCTACACCTTC.

V and J are TRBV7-9 and TRBJ2-1, with D maybe TRBD2 (6 bases). CDR3 length equals 15 residues. Per the germline V gene, CDR1 is SEHNR and CDR2 is FQNEAQ (reference sequence). The V end was cut by 7 bases, the J end by 2 bases, with 15 bases between. The CDR3 DNA reads as TGTGCCAGCAACCCAGGAGGGGTCCCCTACAATGAGCAGTTCTTC. It encodes CASNPGGVPYNEQFF.

This chain joins TRBV28 and TRBJ2-7, with 8 bases matching TRBD1. V lost 3 bases to trimming and J lost 2 bases; unmatched junction nucleotides: 15. This CDR3 spans 18 amino acids. CDR1 MDHEN and CDR2 SYDVKM come from the germline V gene. The CDR3 loop is CASSFQYPPDRVPYEQYF. Written as DNA, the CDR3 is TGTGCCAGCAGTTTTCAATACCCACCGGACAGGGTGCCCTACGAGCAGTACTTC.

This clone has more than one count but fewer than ten. This chain links TRBV6-7 with TRBJ2-1; D might be TRBD1 (5 bases). TRBV6-7 is an open reading frame whose function is uncertain. The CDR3 contains 15 residues. Trimming cost V 9 bases and J 3 bases, with 18 bases left between them. The CDR3 loop reads CARPYKIQVYNEQFF. DNA of the CDR3: TGTGCCAGACCGTATAAGATACAGGTCTACAATGAGCAGTTCTTC.

The gene calls are TRBV6-5 and TRBJ1-1, with D perhaps TRBD1 (5 bases). This CDR3 region has 14 residues. Trimming removed 2 bases at V and 4 bases at J, with 11 bases between. Germline V gene lookup returns CDR1 MNHEY and CDR2 SVGAGI. The CDR3 reads CASSYRGFGTEAFF. In nucleotides, the CDR3 is TGTGCCAGCAGTTACAGGGGTTTTGGCACTGAAGCTTTCTTT.

This clone was seen just once. The chain couples TRBV21-1 to TRBJ2-1; the table names TRBD1, a call not compared with the DNA. TRBV21-1 is designated a pseudogene. CDR3 length: 17 residues. CDR3 sequence (DNA): TGTGCCAGCAGCAAATGGACAGGCCACCTCCGGGACAATGAGCAGTTCTTC. This encodes CASSKWTGHLRDNEQFF.